This T cell receptor (beta chain) is drawn from a study of T-cell reconstitution after alpha-beta-depleted transplantation in children. Study-level points and caveats: T-cell counts and diversity were attributed mostly to newly produced T cells one year after transplant. Reportedly, alpha-beta T cells present about two months post-transplant originated from several hundred expanded clones of graft origin. Surviving recipient T cells and intrathymic progenitors accounted for some patients' high TCRbeta diversity at day 60.

Of note for this clonotype: Its antigen is as yet unknown.

V was trimmed by 5 bases and J by 4 bases, leaving 5 bases between them. The CDR3 runs to 12 residues. CDR1 SGHTA and CDR2 FQGTGA come from the germline V gene. TCRbeta library construction was performed incorporating unique molecular identifiers. TCRdb re-called the PCR reads through MiXCR, storing one row per CDR3 protein. The sample holds about 980,000 distinct CDR3 sequences; less than 30% are singletons and the top ten take around 30%. The rearrangement uses TRBV7-3 and TRBJ2-2; D gene uncertain. The sample in question was PBMCs, mostly from graft donor cells, obtained 360 days after TCRalphabeta/CD19-depleted stem cell transplant. The receptor comes from a boy under three years old who had a stem cell transplant for SCID, so the T cells may come from the graft donor. CDR3 nucleotides: TGTGCCAGCAGCACCCGCACCGGGGAGCTGTTTTTT. It is translated as CASSTRTGELFF.